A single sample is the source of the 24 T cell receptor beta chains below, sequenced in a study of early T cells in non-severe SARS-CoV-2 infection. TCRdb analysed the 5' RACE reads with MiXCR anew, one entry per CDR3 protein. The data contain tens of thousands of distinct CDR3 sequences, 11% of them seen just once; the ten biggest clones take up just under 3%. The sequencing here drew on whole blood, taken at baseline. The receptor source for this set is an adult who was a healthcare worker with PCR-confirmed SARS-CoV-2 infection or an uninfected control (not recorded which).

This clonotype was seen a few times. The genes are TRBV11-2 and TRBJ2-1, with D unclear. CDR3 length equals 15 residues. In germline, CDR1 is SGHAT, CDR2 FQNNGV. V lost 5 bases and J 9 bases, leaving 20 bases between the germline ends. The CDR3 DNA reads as TGTGCCAGCAGCGCACTCGGGCCTCTATCTGGTGAGCAGTTCTTC. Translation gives CASSALGPLSGEQFF.

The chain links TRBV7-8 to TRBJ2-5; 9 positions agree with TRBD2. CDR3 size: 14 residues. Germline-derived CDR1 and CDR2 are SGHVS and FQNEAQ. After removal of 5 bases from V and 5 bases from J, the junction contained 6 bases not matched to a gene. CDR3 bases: TGTGCCAGCAGCACCCGACTAGCGGCGGAGACCCAGTACTTC. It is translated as CASSTRLAAETQYF.

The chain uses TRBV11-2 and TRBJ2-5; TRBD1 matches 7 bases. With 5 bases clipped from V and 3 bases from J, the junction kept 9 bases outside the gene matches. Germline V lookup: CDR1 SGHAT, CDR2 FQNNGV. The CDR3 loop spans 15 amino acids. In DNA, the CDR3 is TGTGCCAGCAGCACCTACAGGGGAAGGGAAGAGACCCAGTACTTC. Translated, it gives CASSTYRGREETQYF.

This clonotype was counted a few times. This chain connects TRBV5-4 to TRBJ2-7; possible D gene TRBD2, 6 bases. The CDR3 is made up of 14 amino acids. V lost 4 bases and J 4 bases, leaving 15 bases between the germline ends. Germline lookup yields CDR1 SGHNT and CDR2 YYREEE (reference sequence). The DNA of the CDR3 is TGTGCCAGCAGCACCCGGACGGGGGAGTACGAGCAGTACTTC. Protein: CASSTRTGEYEQYF.

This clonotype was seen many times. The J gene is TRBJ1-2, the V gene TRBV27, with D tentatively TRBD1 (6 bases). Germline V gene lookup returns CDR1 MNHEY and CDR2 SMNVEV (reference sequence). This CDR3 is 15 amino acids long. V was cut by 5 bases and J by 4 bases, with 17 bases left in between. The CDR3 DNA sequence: TGTGCCAGCAGTCCAGGGGAAAAATCGAGCTATGGCTACACCTTC. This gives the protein CASSPGEKSSYGYTF.

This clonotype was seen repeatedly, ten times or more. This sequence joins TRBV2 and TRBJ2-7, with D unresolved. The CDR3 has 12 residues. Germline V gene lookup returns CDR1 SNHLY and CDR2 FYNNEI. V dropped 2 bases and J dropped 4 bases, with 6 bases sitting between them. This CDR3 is CASSEFRYEQYF. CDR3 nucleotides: TGTGCCAGCAGTGAATTCCGTTACGAGCAGTACTTC.

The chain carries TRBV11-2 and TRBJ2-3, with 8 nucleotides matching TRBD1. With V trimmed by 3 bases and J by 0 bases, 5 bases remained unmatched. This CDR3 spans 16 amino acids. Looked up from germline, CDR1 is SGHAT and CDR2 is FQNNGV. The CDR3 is CASSFWTGRSTDTQYF. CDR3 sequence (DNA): TGTGCCAGCAGCTTCTGGACAGGGCGAAGCACAGATACGCAGTATTTT.

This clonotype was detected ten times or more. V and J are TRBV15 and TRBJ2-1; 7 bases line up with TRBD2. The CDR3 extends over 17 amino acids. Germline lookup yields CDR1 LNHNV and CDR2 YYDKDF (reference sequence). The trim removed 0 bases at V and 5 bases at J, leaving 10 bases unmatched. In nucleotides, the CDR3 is TGTGCCACCAGCAGAGATAGGATCGGCGGGGGAAACAATGAGCAGTTCTTC. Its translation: CATSRDRIGGGNNEQFF.

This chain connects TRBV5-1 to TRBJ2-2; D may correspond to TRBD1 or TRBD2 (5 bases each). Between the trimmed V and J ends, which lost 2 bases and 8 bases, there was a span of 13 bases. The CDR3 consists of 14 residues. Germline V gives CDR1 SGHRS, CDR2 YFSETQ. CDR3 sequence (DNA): TGCGCCAGCAGCTTCCAGGGACCCACGGGGGAGCTGTTTTTT. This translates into CASSFQGPTGELFF.

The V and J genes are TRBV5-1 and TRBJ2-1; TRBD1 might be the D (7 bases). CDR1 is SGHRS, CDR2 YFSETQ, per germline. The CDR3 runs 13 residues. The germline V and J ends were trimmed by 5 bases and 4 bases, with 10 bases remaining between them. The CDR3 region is CASRTGTYNEQFF. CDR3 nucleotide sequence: TGCGCCAGCAGGACAGGGACTTACAATGAGCAGTTCTTC.

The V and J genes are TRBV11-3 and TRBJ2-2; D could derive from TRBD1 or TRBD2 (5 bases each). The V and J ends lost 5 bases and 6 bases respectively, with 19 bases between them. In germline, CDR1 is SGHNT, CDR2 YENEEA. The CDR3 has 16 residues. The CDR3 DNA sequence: TGTGCCAGCAGCCCCCAGGGACGCGGAAGGGCCGGGGAGCTGTTTTTT. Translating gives CASSPQGRGRAGELFF.

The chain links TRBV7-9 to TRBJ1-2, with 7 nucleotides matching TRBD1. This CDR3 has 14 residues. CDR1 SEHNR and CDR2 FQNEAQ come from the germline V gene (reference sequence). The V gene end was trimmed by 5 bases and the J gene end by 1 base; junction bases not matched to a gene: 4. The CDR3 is CASSADRINYGYTF. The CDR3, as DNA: TGTGCCAGCAGCGCGGACAGGATTAACTATGGCTACACCTTC.

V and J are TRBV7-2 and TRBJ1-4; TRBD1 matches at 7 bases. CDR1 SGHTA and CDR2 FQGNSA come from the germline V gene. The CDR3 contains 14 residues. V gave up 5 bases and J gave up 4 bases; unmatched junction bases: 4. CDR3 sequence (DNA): TGTGCCAGCAGCCGGGACAGATATAATGAAAAACTGTTTTTT. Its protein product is CASSRDRYNEKLFF.

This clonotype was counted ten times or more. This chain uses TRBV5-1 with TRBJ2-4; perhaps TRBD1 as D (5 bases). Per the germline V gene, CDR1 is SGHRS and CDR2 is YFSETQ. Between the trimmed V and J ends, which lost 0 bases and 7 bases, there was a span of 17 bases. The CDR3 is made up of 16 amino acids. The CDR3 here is CASSLEVLAGSNIQYF. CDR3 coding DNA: TGCGCCAGCAGCTTGGAGGTTCTGGCAGGGTCGAACATTCAGTACTTC.

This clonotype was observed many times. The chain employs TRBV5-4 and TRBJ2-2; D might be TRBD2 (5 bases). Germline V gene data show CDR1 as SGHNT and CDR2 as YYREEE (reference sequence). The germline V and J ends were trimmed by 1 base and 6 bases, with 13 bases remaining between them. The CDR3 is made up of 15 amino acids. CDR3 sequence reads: CASSLSSLQPGELFF. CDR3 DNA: TGTGCCAGCAGCTTGTCTAGCCTACAGCCCGGGGAGCTGTTTTTT.

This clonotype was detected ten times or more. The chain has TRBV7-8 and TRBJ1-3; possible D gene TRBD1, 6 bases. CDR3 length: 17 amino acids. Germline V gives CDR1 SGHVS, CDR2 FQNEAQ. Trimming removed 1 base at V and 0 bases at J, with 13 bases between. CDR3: CASSLVPRQASGNTIYF. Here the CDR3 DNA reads TGTGCCAGCAGCTTAGTTCCCAGACAGGCCTCTGGAAACACCATATATTTT.

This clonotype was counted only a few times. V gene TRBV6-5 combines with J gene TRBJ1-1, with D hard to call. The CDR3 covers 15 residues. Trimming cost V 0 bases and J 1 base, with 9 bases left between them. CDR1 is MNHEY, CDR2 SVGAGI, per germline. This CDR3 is CASSYSPPQNTEAFF. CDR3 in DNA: TGTGCCAGCAGTTACTCCCCCCCACAGAACACTGAAGCTTTCTTT.

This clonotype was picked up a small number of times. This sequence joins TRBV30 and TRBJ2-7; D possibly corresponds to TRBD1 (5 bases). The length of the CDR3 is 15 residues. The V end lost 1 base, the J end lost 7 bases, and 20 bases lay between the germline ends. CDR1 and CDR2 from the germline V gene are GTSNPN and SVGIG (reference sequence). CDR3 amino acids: CAWSGLSGPKGEQYF. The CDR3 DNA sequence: TGTGCCTGGAGTGGGTTATCCGGGCCCAAGGGGGAGCAGTACTTC.

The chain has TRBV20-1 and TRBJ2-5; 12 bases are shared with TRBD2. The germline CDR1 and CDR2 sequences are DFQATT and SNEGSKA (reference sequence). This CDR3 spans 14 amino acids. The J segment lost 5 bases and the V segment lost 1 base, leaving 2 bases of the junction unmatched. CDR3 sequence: CSARAGTSGETQYF. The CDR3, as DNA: TGCAGTGCTAGAGCCGGGACTAGCGGGGAGACCCAGTACTTC.

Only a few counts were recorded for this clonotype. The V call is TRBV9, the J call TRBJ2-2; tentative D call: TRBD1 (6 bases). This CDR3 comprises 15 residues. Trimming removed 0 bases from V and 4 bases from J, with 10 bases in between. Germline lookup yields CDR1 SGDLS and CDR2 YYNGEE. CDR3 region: CASSVAGVGTGELFF. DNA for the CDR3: TGTGCCAGCAGCGTAGCAGGGGTCGGCACCGGGGAGCTGTTTTTT.

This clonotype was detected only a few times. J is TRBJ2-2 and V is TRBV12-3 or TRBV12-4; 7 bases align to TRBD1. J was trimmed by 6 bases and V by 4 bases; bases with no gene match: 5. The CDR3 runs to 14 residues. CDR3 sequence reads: CASSSTGPAGELFF. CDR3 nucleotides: TGTGCCAGCAGTTCGACAGGGCCAGCCGGGGAGCTGTTTTTT.

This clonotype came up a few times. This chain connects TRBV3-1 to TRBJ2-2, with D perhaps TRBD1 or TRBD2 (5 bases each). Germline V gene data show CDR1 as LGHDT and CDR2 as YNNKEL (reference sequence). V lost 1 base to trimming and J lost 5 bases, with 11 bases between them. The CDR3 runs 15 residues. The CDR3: CASSQVGTGTGELFF. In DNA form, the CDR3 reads TGTGCCAGCAGCCAAGTTGGGACGGGAACCGGGGAGCTGTTTTTT.

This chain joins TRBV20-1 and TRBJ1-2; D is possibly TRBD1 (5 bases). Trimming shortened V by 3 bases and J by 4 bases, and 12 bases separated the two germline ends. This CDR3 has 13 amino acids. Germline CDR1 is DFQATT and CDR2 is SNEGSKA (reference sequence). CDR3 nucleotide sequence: TGCAGTGCTAGGGGGCAGATCGTCTATGGCTACACCTTC. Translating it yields CSARGQIVYGYTF.

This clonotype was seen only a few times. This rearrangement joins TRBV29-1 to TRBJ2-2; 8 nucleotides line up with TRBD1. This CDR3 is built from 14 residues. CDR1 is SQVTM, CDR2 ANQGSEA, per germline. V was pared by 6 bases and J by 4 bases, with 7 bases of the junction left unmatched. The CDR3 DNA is TGCAGCGTGACGGACAGGGCGGGCACCGGGGAGCTGTTTTTT. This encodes CSVTDRAGTGELFF.